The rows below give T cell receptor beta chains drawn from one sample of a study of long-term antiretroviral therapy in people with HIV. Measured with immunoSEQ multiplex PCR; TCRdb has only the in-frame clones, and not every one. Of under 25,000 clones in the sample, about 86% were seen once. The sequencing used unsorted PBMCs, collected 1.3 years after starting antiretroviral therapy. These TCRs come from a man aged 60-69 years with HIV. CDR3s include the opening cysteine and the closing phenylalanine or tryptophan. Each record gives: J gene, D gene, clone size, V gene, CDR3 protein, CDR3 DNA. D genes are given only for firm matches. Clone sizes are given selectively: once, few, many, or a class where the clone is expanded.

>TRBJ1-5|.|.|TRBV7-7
CASSLSPDGLHNQPQHF
TGTGCTAGCAGCTTAAGTCCCGACGGGCTTCACAATCAGCCCCAGCATTTT
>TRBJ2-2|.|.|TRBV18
CASSPPRRARAQDTGELFF
TGTGCCAGCTCACCACCGAGGCGGGCCAGGGCCCAGGACACCGGGGAGCTGTTTTTT
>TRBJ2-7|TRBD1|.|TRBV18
CASSPRQGVHEQYF
TGTGCCAGCTCACCCAGACAGGGGGTCCACGAGCAGTACTTC
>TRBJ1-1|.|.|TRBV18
CASSPPIQANSVTEAFF
TGTGCCAGCTCACCACCGATCCAGGCGAATTCAGTCACTGAAGCTTTCTTT
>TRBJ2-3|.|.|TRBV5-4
CASSFAASTDTQYF
TGTGCCAGCAGCTTTGCGGCCTCCACAGATACGCAGTATTTT
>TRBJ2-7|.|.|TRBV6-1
CASILDSVSYEQYF
TGTGCCAGCATTCTGGACAGCGTCTCCTACGAGCAGTACTTC
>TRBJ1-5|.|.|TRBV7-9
CASSLAPGSNQPQHF
TGTGCCAGCAGCTTAGCTCCGGGTAGCAATCAGCCCCAGCATTTT
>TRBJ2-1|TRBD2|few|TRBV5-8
CASSFTSGSKSYNEQFF
TGTGCCAGCAGCTTTACTAGCGGGAGTAAGTCCTACAATGAGCAGTTCTTC
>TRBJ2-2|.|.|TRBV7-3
CASSLYSELATGELFF
TGTGCCAGCAGCTTATATTCCGAACTAGCCACCGGGGAGCTGTTTTTT
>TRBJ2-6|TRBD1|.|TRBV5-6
CASSRGQGFPGANVLTF
TGTGCCAGCTCTAGGGGACAGGGGTTCCCTGGGGCCAACGTCCTGACTTTC
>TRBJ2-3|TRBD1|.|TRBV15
CATSRASGTASTDTQYF
TGTGCCACCAGCAGAGCCTCCGGGACAGCGAGCACAGATACGCAGTATTTT
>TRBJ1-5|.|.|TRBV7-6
CASSLGAGGQPQHF
TGTGCCAGCAGCTTGGGCGCGGGGGGCCAGCCCCAGCATTTT
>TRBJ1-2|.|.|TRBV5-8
CASSLDFSFYGYGYTF
TGTGCCAGCAGCTTGGACTTCAGCTTTTATGGGTATGGCTACACCTTC
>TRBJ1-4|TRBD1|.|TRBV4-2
CASSQGDRGLDEKLFF
TGTGCCAGCAGCCAGGGGGACAGGGGGCTCGATGAAAAACTGTTTTTT
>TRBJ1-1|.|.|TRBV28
CASLGSGENTEAFF
TGTGCCAGCCTAGGGTCGGGGGAGAACACTGAAGCTTTCTTT
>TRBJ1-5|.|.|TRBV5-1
CASSLGTPGNQPQHF
TGCGCCAGCAGCTTGGGGACGCCGGGCAATCAGCCCCAGCATTTT
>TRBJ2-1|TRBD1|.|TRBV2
CASSVRTGTYNEQFF
TGTGCCAGCAGTGTTAGGACAGGTACCTACAATGAGCAGTTCTTC
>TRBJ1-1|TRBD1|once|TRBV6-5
CASSETGDTEAFF
TGTGCCAGCAGTGAGACAGGGGATACTGAAGCTTTCTTT
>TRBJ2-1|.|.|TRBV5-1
CASSVQGSSTYNEQFF
TGCGCCAGCAGCGTACAGGGTTCTAGCACCTACAATGAGCAGTTCTTC
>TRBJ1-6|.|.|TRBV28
CASSPPPNSPLHF
TGTGCCAGCAGTCCCCCCCCAAATTCACCCCTCCACTTT
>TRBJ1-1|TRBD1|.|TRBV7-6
CASSNLGPNDRVLRTEAFF
TGTGCCAGCAGCAATCTAGGGCCAAACGACAGGGTACTAAGGACTGAAGCTTTCTTT
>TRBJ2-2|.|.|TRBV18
CASSPLAHWGTGELFF
TGTGCCAGCTCACCACTCGCCCACTGGGGCACCGGGGAGCTGTTTTTT
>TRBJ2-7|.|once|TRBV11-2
CASSLIWSSYEQYF
TGTGCCAGCAGCCTTATCTGGTCCTCCTACGAGCAGTACTTC
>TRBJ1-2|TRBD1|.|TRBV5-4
CASSADRGDGYTF
TGTGCCAGCAGCGCCGACAGGGGTGATGGCTACACCTTC
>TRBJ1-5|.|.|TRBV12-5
CASAKEEGQPQHF
TGTGCTAGTGCCAAGGAGGAGGGTCAGCCCCAGCATTTT
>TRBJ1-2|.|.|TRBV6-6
CASSYPGGYGYTF
TGTGCCAGCAGTTACCCTGGTGGGTATGGCTACACCTTC